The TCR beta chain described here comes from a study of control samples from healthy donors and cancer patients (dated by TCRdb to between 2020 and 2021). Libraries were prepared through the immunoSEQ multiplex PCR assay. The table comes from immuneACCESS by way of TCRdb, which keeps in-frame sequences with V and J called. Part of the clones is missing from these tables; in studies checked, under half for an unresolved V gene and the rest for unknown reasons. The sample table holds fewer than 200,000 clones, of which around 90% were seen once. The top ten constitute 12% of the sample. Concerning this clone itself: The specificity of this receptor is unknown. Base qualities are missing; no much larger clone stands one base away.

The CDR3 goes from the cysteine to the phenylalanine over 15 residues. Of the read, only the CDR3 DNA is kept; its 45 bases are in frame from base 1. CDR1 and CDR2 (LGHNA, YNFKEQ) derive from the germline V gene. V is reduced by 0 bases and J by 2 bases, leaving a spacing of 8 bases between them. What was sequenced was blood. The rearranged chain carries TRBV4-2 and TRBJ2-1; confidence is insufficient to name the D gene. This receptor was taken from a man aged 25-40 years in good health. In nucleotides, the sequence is TGTGCCAGCAGCCAAGAAATTAACACCTACAATGAGCAGTTCTTC. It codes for CASSQEINTYNEQFF.